Listed below are T cell receptor beta chains from one sample, sequenced in a study of high-grade serous ovarian cancer treatment subgroups. Sequencing used immunoSEQ multiplex PCR; TCRdb keeps in-frame clones, though not all of them. The sample shows several thousand clones, over 55% of them seen only once. The sequenced sample was tumor tissue. These receptors originate from a human donor with high-grade serous ovarian cancer. The CDR3 runs from the conserved cysteine through the conserved F or W. D genes are given only for firm matches. Not every row has a clone size; where given, it reads once, few, many or a size class.

abundance	d_gene	v_gene	j_gene	CDR3aa	CDR3nt
NA	NA	TRBV4-3	TRBJ2-5	CASSQAGGYKETQYF	TGCGCCAGCAGCCAAGCGGGCGGATACAAAGAGACCCAGTACTTC
once	NA	TRBV9	TRBJ2-3	CASSPWRTDTQYF	TGTGCCAGCAGCCCTTGGAGGACAGATACGCAGTATTTT
NA	NA	TRBV7-3	TRBJ2-1	CASSLGHNSYNEQFF	TGTGCCAGCAGCTTAGGACATAACTCCTACAATGAGCAGTTCTTC
few	NA	TRBV7-6	TRBJ2-6	CASSEQRSGANVLTF	TGTGCCAGCAGTGAGCAACGCTCTGGGGCCAACGTCCTGACTTTC
NA	TRBD2	TRBV7-9	TRBJ2-1	CASSPHRTSGGAGEQFF	TGTGCCAGCAGCCCGCACCGGACTAGCGGGGGGGCGGGTGAGCAGTTCTTC
NA	NA	TRBV9	TRBJ2-1	CASSVLSGTVNEQFF	TGTGCCAGCAGCGTACTTTCGGGGACGGTCAATGAGCAGTTCTTC
NA	NA	TRBV6-1	TRBJ2-5	CASSEFEGRSEYF	TGTGCCAGCAGTGAGTTCGAGGGGCGATCCGAGTACTTC
NA	NA	TRBV28	TRBJ1-2	CASTRGGQPYTF	TGTGCCAGCACCCGCGGGGGACAACCCTACACCTTC
NA	TRBD1	TRBV19	TRBJ2-1	CASSWDRIGNEQFF	TGTGCCAGTAGCTGGGACAGGATAGGGAATGAGCAGTTCTTC
few	NA	TRBV4-1	TRBJ2-7	CASSLGSRSEQYF	TGCGCCAGCAGCCTAGGATCCAGGAGCGAGCAGTACTTC
NA	TRBD1	TRBV5-1	TRBJ2-3	CASSLDRGDTQYF	TGCGCCAGCAGCTTGGACAGGGGAGATACGCAGTATTTT
NA	NA	TRBV19	TRBJ2-7	CASSPGLPYEQYF	TGTGCCAGTAGTCCCGGACTACCATACGAGCAGTACTTC
NA	NA	TRBV7-9	TRBJ1-1	CASSSDSTEAFF	TGTGCCAGCAGCTCGGACAGCACTGAAGCTTTCTTT
NA	NA	TRBV5-6	TRBJ2-5	CASSEGLWYQETQYF	TGTGCCAGCAGCGAGGGACTGTGGTACCAAGAGACCCAGTACTTC
NA	NA	TRBV19	TRBJ1-1	CASSEWNAEAFF	TGTGCCAGTAGTGAGTGGAACGCTGAAGCTTTCTTT
NA	NA	TRBV4-3	TRBJ1-6	CASSQDPDRSSPLHF	TGCGCCAGCAGCCAAGATCCGGACAGATCTTCACCCCTCCACTTT
NA	NA	TRBV18	TRBJ2-7	CASSSSRQGGSGEQYF	TGTGCCAGCTCATCTTCGAGACAGGGAGGGTCTGGCGAGCAGTACTTC
NA	NA	TRBV7-9	TRBJ1-2	CASSQNNRGANYGYTF	TGTGCCAGCAGCCAGAACAATAGGGGGGCTAACTATGGCTACACCTTC
large	NA	TRBV19	TRBJ2-5	CASSIRPGETQYF	TGTGCCAGTAGTATTCGACCGGGAGAGACCCAGTACTTC
NA	TRBD1	TRBV5-1	TRBJ2-1	CASSQRDRYDEQFF	TGCGCCAGCAGCCAACGGGACAGGTACGATGAGCAGTTCTTC
NA	TRBD1	TRBV27	TRBJ2-7	CASRPGQVIYEQYF	TGTGCCAGCAGACCAGGACAGGTGATCTACGAGCAGTACTTC
once	TRBD1	TRBV5-1	TRBJ1-2	CASSLAGTGGYGYTF	TGCGCCAGCAGCTTGGCAGGGACAGGGGGGTATGGCTACACCTTC
few	NA	TRBV4-3	TRBJ1-2	CASSAGEWGYTF	TGCGCCAGCAGCGCCGGCGAGTGGGGCTACACCTTC
NA	TRBD1	TRBV5-6	TRBJ2-7	CASSPSPPGTGSYEQYF	TGTGCCAGCAGCCCTAGCCCCCCCGGGACAGGGTCCTACGAGCAGTACTTC
few	NA	TRBV7-3	TRBJ1-1	CASSPTGSTEAFF	TGTGCCAGCAGCCCCACAGGGTCCACTGAAGCTTTCTTT
NA	NA	TRBV5-1	TRBJ1-1	CASSQRGRTNTEAFF	TGCGCCAGCAGCCAGAGGGGACGAACAAACACTGAAGCTTTCTTT
NA	NA	TRBV7-3	TRBJ2-3	CASSDGALSTDTQYF	TGTGCCAGCAGCGATGGGGCACTTAGCACAGATACGCAGTATTTT
NA	TRBD1	TRBV5-4	TRBJ2-1	CASSTGTVGPNEQFF	TGTGCCAGCAGCACGGGGACAGTGGGGCCCAATGAGCAGTTCTTC
NA	NA	TRBV5-8	TRBJ2-2	CASSLGFTGELFF	TGTGCCAGCAGCTTAGGCTTCACCGGGGAGCTGTTTTTT
NA	NA	TRBV6-1	TRBJ1-2	CASSERKSYGYTF	TGTGCCAGCAGTGAACGGAAATCCTATGGCTACACCTTC
NA	NA	TRBV19	TRBJ2-7	CASSIPGQSYEQYF	TGTGCCAGTAGTATTCCGGGCCAGTCCTACGAGCAGTACTTC
NA	TRBD1	TRBV29-1	TRBJ2-1	CSGFDRVSTDEQFF	TGCAGCGGGTTCGACAGGGTTTCCACCGATGAGCAGTTCTTC
NA	NA	TRBV10-3	TRBJ2-2	CAISESTAGELFF	TGTGCCATCAGTGAGTCGACGGCCGGGGAGCTGTTTTTT
NA	NA	TRBV4-1	TRBJ2-5	CASSPREIQETQYF	TGCGCCAGCAGCCCCCGGGAGATCCAAGAGACCCAGTACTTC
NA	TRBD2	TRBV29-1	TRBJ2-2	CSAGPGLASPGELFF	TGCAGCGCAGGGCCGGGACTAGCATCGCCCGGGGAGCTGTTTTTT
NA	TRBD1	TRBV5-1	TRBJ2-5	CASSIDRAQQETQYF	TGCGCCAGCAGCATCGACAGGGCCCAACAAGAGACCCAGTACTTC
few	NA	TRBV25-1	TRBJ1-2	CASSEGRYGYTF	TGTGCCAGCAGTGAAGGGAGATATGGCTACACCTTC
few	NA	TRBV27	TRBJ1-6	CASSIPGTANSPLHF	TGTGCCAGCAGTATCCCCGGGACGGCTAATTCACCCCTCCACTTT
NA	NA	TRBV27	TRBJ1-2	CASCERGAEGYTF	TGTGCCAGCTGCGAGCGGGGGGCGGAGGGCTACACCTTC
few	NA	TRBV25-1	TRBJ2-5	CASSAPGNQETQYF	TGTGCCAGCAGTGCGCCAGGGAATCAAGAGACCCAGTACTTC
once	TRBD2	TRBV7-2	TRBJ2-7	CASSLASGGYPYEQYF	TGTGCCAGCAGCTTAGCTAGCGGGGGTTACCCATACGAGCAGTACTTC
NA	NA	TRBV7-2	TRBJ1-4	CASSSGANEKLFF	TGTGCCAGCAGCTCGGGGGCTAATGAAAAACTGTTTTTT